This T cell receptor beta chain appears in the sequencing data of a study of T cell repertoires in cytomegalovirus infection. This clonotype occurred a few times. What it binds is not known. Germline assignment: CDR1 SGHAT and CDR2 FQNNGV. The CDR3 has 17 residues. Unmatched junction bases numbered 4, after V lost 2 bases and J lost 2 bases. One entry per CDR3 protein results from TCRdb running MiXCR on the reads. The sample includes a few hundred thousand distinct CDR3 sequences, about a third seen only once; the top ten take about 14%. Sequences were derived from cultured PBMCs, sampled from culture after CMV antigen stimulation. The chain is built from TRBV11-2 and TRBJ2-2; 11 bases agree with TRBD2. This clonotype was obtained from a human donor in good health (CMV status not recorded). Some clones in this sample may be carry-over from other donors' samples. CDR3 protein: CASSLTSGRTNTGELFF. As DNA, the CDR3 is TGTGCCAGCAGCTTAACTAGCGGGAGAACTAACACCGGGGAGCTGTTTTTT.